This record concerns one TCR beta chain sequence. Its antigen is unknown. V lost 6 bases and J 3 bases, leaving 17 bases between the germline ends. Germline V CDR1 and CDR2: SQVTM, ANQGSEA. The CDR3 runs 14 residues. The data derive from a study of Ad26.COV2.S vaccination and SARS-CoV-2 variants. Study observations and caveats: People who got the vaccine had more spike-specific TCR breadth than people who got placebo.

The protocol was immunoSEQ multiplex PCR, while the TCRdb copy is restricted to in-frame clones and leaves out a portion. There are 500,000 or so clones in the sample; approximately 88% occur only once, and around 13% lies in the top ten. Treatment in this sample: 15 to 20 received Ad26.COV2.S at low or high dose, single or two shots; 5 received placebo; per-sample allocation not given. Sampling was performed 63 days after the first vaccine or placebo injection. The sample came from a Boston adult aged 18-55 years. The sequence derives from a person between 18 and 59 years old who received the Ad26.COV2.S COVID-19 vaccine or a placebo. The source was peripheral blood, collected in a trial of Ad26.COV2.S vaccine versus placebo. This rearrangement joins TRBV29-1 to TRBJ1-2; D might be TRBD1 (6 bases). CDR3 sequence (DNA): TGCAGCGTGGGGCAGGGGCAGAGCTACTATGGCTACACCTTC. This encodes CSVGQGQSYYGYTF.